Listed below are T cell receptor beta chains from one sample, sequenced in a study of blood T cell repertoires in COVID-19. Clones were read by immunoSEQ multiplex PCR, and TCRdb kept only the in-frame ones, dropping some. Here the sample spans a few hundred thousand clones, 85% to 90% being singletons. Sequencing was carried out using PBMCs or T cells enriched from blood (not recorded which). Source of these receptors: a young man who had recovered from COVID-19. Both conserved end residues are part of each CDR3. Fields, in order: CDR3 DNA, CDR3 protein, J gene, D gene, V gene, clone size. D genes are given only for firm matches. A row's size may be missing; if present it is once, few, many or a size class.

TGTGCCAGCAGCTTAGGGCTAGCGGGGGCCTACGAGCAGTACTTC | CASSLGLAGAYEQYF | TRBJ2-7 | TRBD2 | TRBV7-9 | .
TGTGCCAGCAGCGTAGGAGGGACACTGAGCTCCTACGAGCAGTACTTC | CASSVGGTLSSYEQYF | TRBJ2-7 | . | TRBV9 | .
TGTGCCTGGAGTGTAAACAGCCGGAACTATGGCTACACCTTC | CAWSVNSRNYGYTF | TRBJ1-2 | . | TRBV30 | few
TGTGCCAGCAGTGAGAGGCGGGGGGCCCAGCCCCAGCATTTT | CASSERRGAQPQHF | TRBJ1-5 | . | TRBV2 | .
TGTGCCAGCAGCCTCGGGACAGCCCTATACAATGAGCAGTTCTTC | CASSLGTALYNEQFF | TRBJ2-1 | TRBD1 | TRBV6-5 | .
TGTGCCAGCAGCCCAAAGACAGGGACCAGCAATCAGCCCCAGCATTTT | CASSPKTGTSNQPQHF | TRBJ1-5 | TRBD1 | TRBV5-5 | .
TGTGCCATCAGTGACAGTAATCAGCCCCAGCATTTT | CAISDSNQPQHF | TRBJ1-5 | . | TRBV10-3 | .
TGCGCCAGCAGCAATCAGAGAGGCCACGAGCAGTACTTC | CASSNQRGHEQYF | TRBJ2-7 | . | TRBV5-1 | .
TGTGCCAGCAGTTATTCAAAACGAGTAAACTACGAGCAGTACTTC | CASSYSKRVNYEQYF | TRBJ2-7 | . | TRBV6-2/TRBV6-3 | .
TGTGCCAGCAGTACGGGAGGGGGAAGAGACTATGGCTACACCTTC | CASSTGGGRDYGYTF | TRBJ1-2 | . | TRBV28 | .
TGTGCCAGCAGCAGGGGGACTAGCGGGAATGTGGCAGATACGCAGTATTTT | CASSRGTSGNVADTQYF | TRBJ2-3 | . | TRBV21-1 | .
TGTGCCAGCAGGGACACTAGCGGGAGCTCCTACGAGCAGTACTTC | CASRDTSGSSYEQYF | TRBJ2-7 | TRBD2 | TRBV28 | .
TGTGCCAGCATACTGAGACAGGACTATGGCTACACCTTC | CASILRQDYGYTF | TRBJ1-2 | . | TRBV12-3/TRBV12-4 | .
TGCAGCGTTCAAGGGGGCGGACATCAGCCCCAGCATTTT | CSVQGGGHQPQHF | TRBJ1-5 | TRBD1 | TRBV29-1 | .
TGTGCCAGCAGTGAAGCGCGAGTGGCTTTCTTT | CASSEARVAFF | TRBJ1-1 | . | TRBV2 | .
TGCGCCAGCAGCCAAGATCCAGGCGGGAGGGTCTCCTACGAGCAGTACTTC | CASSQDPGGRVSYEQYF | TRBJ2-7 | TRBD2 | TRBV4-1 | .
TGTGCCAGCAGTTCGTTTGAGGGGGACAAAAACATTCAGTACTTC | CASSSFEGDKNIQYF | TRBJ2-4 | . | TRBV28 | .
TGCAGTGCCAGTAGGACTAGTTATACGCAGTATTTT | CSASRTSYTQYF | TRBJ2-3 | TRBD2 | TRBV20-1 | .
TGTGCCAGCAGCCCCGGGAGCTCCTACAATGAGCAGTTCTTC | CASSPGSSYNEQFF | TRBJ2-1 | . | TRBV27 | .
TGTGCCAGCAGCCAAGAAGGGACAGGGGGTCAGCCCCAGCATTTT | CASSQEGTGGQPQHF | TRBJ1-5 | TRBD1 | TRBV2 | .
TGCGCCAGCAGCCAGGACGACAGTGCCTTATTGGCTTTCTTT | CASSQDDSALLAFF | TRBJ1-1 | . | TRBV4-1 | .
TGCGCCAGCAGCCAAGAACTAGCGGGAGGGCCTGGCAATGAGCAGTTCTTC | CASSQELAGGPGNEQFF | TRBJ2-1 | TRBD2 | TRBV4-3 | .
TGTGCCAGCAGTTTAAAGGGACTTCAGATACTTACCTACGAGCAGTACTTC | CASSLKGLQILTYEQYF | TRBJ2-7 | . | TRBV27 | .
TGTGCCAGCAGACCCGGACTCAGAGGGTTAGAGACCCAGTACTTC | CASRPGLRGLETQYF | TRBJ2-5 | . | TRBV28 | .
TGCGCCAGCAGCCCGGGGGAGGTTAGCGACGAGCAGTACTTC | CASSPGEVSDEQYF | TRBJ2-7 | . | TRBV5-1 | .
TGTGCCAGCAGAGGCAGGGGGCATGAGCAGTTCTTC | CASRGRGHEQFF | TRBJ2-1 | TRBD1 | TRBV28 | .
TGCGCCAGCAGCTTGGGAGTGAACGAAAAACTGTTTTTT | CASSLGVNEKLFF | TRBJ1-4 | . | TRBV5-1 | .
TGTGCCAGCAGTTACTCGATTCTAGCGGGGGAAGATACGCAGTATTTT | CASSYSILAGEDTQYF | TRBJ2-3 | TRBD2 | TRBV6-5 | .